The present T cell receptor (beta chain) was sequenced within a study of blood T cell repertoires in COVID-19. Here immunoSEQ multiplex PCR was the method, and the copy in TCRdb shows in-frame clones only, minus some. This repertoire shows 300,000 to 400,000 clones, 75% to 90% found once; its top ten account for around 6%. V trimming: 3 bases; J trimming: 5 bases; junction bases outside the gene matches: 5. The CDR3 length is 15 residues. The V gene's germline CDR1 is LNHDA and CDR2 SQIVND (reference sequence). The genes are TRBV19 and TRBJ2-5, with TRBD2 matching over 11 bases. This TCR was recovered from a woman between 45 and 65 years old with COVID-19, enrolled during active disease. Sequenced material: peripheral blood. The CDR3 sequence is CASSMDSGRAETQYF. The CDR3 DNA is TGTGCCAGTAGTATGGATAGCGGGAGGGCGGAGACCCAGTACTTC.